This entry features one TCR beta chain sequence. The antigen remains undetermined. One junction end disagrees with the germline gene, perhaps due to a read error. This entry is derived from a study of immune cell composition in non-small cell lung cancer. Whole-study context: Histologic subtype was mainly adenocarcinoma or squamous cell carcinoma.

Germline V CDR1 and CDR2: SGHNT, YENEEA. The CDR3 length is 14 residues. Study conclusions and caveats: Top 10 clone scores and clonality were higher in squamous than adenocarcinoma.

Sequencing used immunoSEQ multiplex PCR; TCRdb keeps in-frame clones, though not all of them. The profile covers more than 2,500 clones, with more than 70% appearing a single time and roughly 4.8% taken by the ten largest. This sequence originates from a human donor with non-small cell lung cancer. The rearrangement links TRBV11-3 to TRBJ1-6; D is undetermined. Sequences were obtained from lung tumor tissue. CDR3 loop: CASSFGSYNTPLHF. CDR3 DNA: TGTGCCAGCAGCTTCGGGTCCTATAATACACCCCTCCACTTT.